This paragraph reports one TCR beta chain. Its cognate antigen is unknown. The sample comes from a study of T cell responses to AZD1222 COVID-19 vaccine. Overall study findings and caveats: Spike-specific TCR breadth and depth were elevated following two AZD1222 doses. Baseline seropositivity characterized only six AZD1222 recipients. Donors were mostly white British, more females; clonal diversity possibly underestimated.

CDR3 length equals 16 residues. V was pared by 2 bases and J by 4 bases, with 7 bases of the junction left unmatched. Per germline, CDR1 SGHRS and CDR2 YFSETQ. TCRdb's table, derived via immunoSEQ multiplex PCR, lists solely in-frame clones and lacks some. The sample holds approximately 170,000 clones, 85% to 95% seen once. Investigators merged groups given second doses at roughly 4 or roughly 12 weeks. Here the sequenced sample was peripheral blood, taken 28 days after the second AZD1222 dose. The V and J genes are TRBV5-1 and TRBJ2-3; 10 nucleotides match TRBD2. This clonotype originated in an adult who received the AZD1222 COVID-19 vaccine. The CDR3 nucleotides read TGCGCCAGCAGCTTTACAGCGGGAGGGCCCTCAGATACGCAGTATTTT. Translation gives CASSFTAGGPSDTQYF.